A single sample gave rise to the 18 T cell receptor beta chains below, sequenced in a study of OX40 agonist ivuxolimab in advanced cancers. Assay used: immunoSEQ multiplex PCR; TCRdb lists only in-frame clones, some missing. The repertoire holds 65,000 to 95,000 clones, with about 86% as singletons. The specimen was CD4+ or CD8+ T cells sorted from blood, collected in a trial of the OX40 agonist ivuxolimab. All receptors come from an adult with an advanced solid tumor such as melanoma, head and neck, liver or kidney cancer.

V usage is TRBV27 and J usage is TRBJ2-5; tentatively, D is TRBD1 (6 bases). This CDR3 region has 17 residues. The V and J ends lost 6 bases and 5 bases respectively, with 25 bases between them. Germline V gene lookup returns CDR1 MNHEY and CDR2 SMNVEV (reference sequence). The chain's CDR3 is CASRSLGTAKRGETQYF. The CDR3 region has the DNA TGTGCCAGCAGATCACTGGGGACCGCGAAAAGGGGGGAGACCCAGTACTTC.

The V call is TRBV7-6, the J call TRBJ2-7, with D uncertain. Germline CDR1 SGHVS, CDR2 FNYEAQ. The length of the CDR3 is 10 residues. V lost 4 bases and J lost 2, with 0 bases in between. CDR3 region: CASSSYEQYF. The CDR3 DNA reads TGTGCCAGCAGCTCCTACGAGCAGTACTTC.

This chain joins TRBV5-8 and TRBJ2-7; either TRBD1 or TRBD2 may supply D (5 bases each). Germline CDR1 and CDR2: SGHTS and YDEGEE. Between the trimmed V and J ends, which lost 3 bases and 0 bases, there was a span of 13 bases. The CDR3 runs to 15 residues. CDR3 amino acids: CASSSGRLSSYEQYF. CDR3 nucleotides: TGTGCCAGCAGCTCGGGACGGTTAAGCTCCTACGAGCAGTACTTC.

This clone was recorded only once. Other DNA sequences in the same sample also yield this CDR3. The chain has TRBV28 and TRBJ1-2; a possible D gene is TRBD1 (5 bases). V lost 8 bases and J lost 2, with 6 bases in between. CDR1 is MDHEN and CDR2 is SYDVKM in the germline V gene. This CDR3 spans 11 amino acids. DNA of the CDR3: TGTGCCAGCTGGGGGAACTATGGCTACACCTTC. This codes for CASWGNYGYTF.

This clone came up a few times. J is TRBJ2-5 and V is TRBV7-2; D might be TRBD1 or TRBD2, each matching 5 bases. Germline V gives CDR1 SGHTA, CDR2 FQGNSA. The CDR3 runs to 13 residues. Between the trimmed V and J ends, which lost 1 base and 5 bases, there was a span of 8 bases. The CDR3: CASSLVGAETQYF. DNA for the CDR3: TGTGCCAGCAGCTTAGTCGGGGCTGAGACCCAGTACTTC.

The chain is built from TRBV27 and TRBJ1-2; TRBD1 aligns across 8 bases. This CDR3 contains 16 residues. Germline V gene data show CDR1 as MNHEY and CDR2 as SMNVEV (reference sequence). V shed 1 base, J shed 7 bases, and the junction held 11 bases outside the gene matches. The chain's CDR3 is CASSLYPLRDRSGYTF. CDR3 nucleotide sequence: TGTGCCAGCAGTTTATACCCTCTCCGGGACAGGAGTGGCTACACCTTC.

The chain combines TRBV27 with TRBJ2-7; 10 nucleotides line up with TRBD2. V lost 5 bases and J lost 6; bases outside the gene matches: 10. Germline CDR1 reads MNHEY; CDR2 reads SMNVEV (reference sequence). The CDR3 sequence is 15 residues long. CDR3 sequence: CASSPRSSGSSEQYF. DNA for the CDR3: TGTGCCAGCAGTCCAAGGTCTAGCGGGAGTTCCGAGCAGTACTTC.

At least ten counts were recorded for this clone. The same CDR3 can be traced to other DNA sequences in this sample. This chain's CDR3 is CASSPGQGAEAFF. The CDR3 region has the DNA TGTGCCAGCTCACCGGGACAGGGGGCTGAAGCTTTCTTT. V is TRBV18 and J is TRBJ1-1; 11 bases align to TRBD1. The CDR3 is made up of 13 amino acids. Trimming at V came to 3 bases and at J to 6 bases, leaving 0 bases not matched to a gene. Germline assignment: CDR1 KGHSH and CDR2 LQKENI.

V is TRBV28 and J is TRBJ2-1; D not certain. The CDR3 is 14 residues long. The germline CDR1 and CDR2 sequences are MDHEN and SYDVKM. V was trimmed by 5 bases and J by 3 bases, leaving 11 bases between them. CDR3 nucleotide sequence: TGTGCCAGCAGTACCCCCAGCATCTACAATGAGCAGTTCTTC. Its protein product is CASSTPSIYNEQFF.

The chain joins TRBV5-4 to TRBJ2-5; D remains ambiguous. Looked up from germline, CDR1 is SGHNT and CDR2 is YYREEE (reference sequence). This CDR3 contains 13 residues. Between the trimmed V and J ends, which lost 4 bases and 1 base, there was a span of 8 bases. Written as DNA, the CDR3 is TGTGCCAGCAGCAACGACACCCAAGAGACCCAGTACTTC. It specifies CASSNDTQETQYF.

V usage is TRBV5-8 and J usage is TRBJ2-3; 7 bases agree with TRBD1. Germline V gene sequence: CDR1 SGHTS, CDR2 YDEGEE. V shed 4 bases, J shed 4 bases, and the junction held 6 bases outside the gene matches. The CDR3 extends over 14 amino acids. This CDR3 reads CASSGNRGADTQYF. CDR3 in DNA: TGTGCCAGCAGCGGGAACAGGGGCGCAGATACGCAGTATTTT.

The chain carries TRBV11-2 and TRBJ2-1, with D possibly being TRBD1 (5 bases). The CDR3 is made up of 15 amino acids. The germline V and J ends were trimmed by 1 base and 3 bases, with 10 bases remaining between them. In germline, CDR1 is SGHAT, CDR2 FQNNGV. This chain's CDR3 is CASSLAGQVYNEQFF. The CDR3 DNA is TGTGCCAGCAGCTTAGCAGGGCAAGTCTACAATGAGCAGTTCTTC.

The rearrangement uses TRBV4-2 and TRBJ2-4; D remains ambiguous. The V end lost 4 bases, the J end lost 5 bases, and 15 bases lay between the germline ends. The CDR3 is 15 amino acids. Germline loops: CDR1 LGHNA, CDR2 YNFKEQ. CDR3 coding DNA: TGTGCCAGCAGCCCCCAGTGGGTCCGCGAAAACATTCAGTACTTC. Translation: CASSPQWVRENIQYF.

This sequence joins TRBV27 and TRBJ2-7; TRBD1 matches 8 bases. After removal of 6 bases from V and 2 bases from J, the junction contained 6 bases not matched to a gene. This CDR3 contains 14 residues. CDR1 and CDR2 from the germline V gene are MNHEY and SMNVEV (reference sequence). The CDR3 sequence: CASRLRGLTYEQYF. As DNA, the CDR3 is TGTGCCAGCAGACTCAGGGGGCTCACCTACGAGCAGTACTTC.

The gene calls are TRBV4-2 and TRBJ2-1; 14 positions agree with TRBD2. V shed 3 bases, J shed 2 bases, and the junction held 9 bases outside the gene matches. The germline V gene encodes CDR1 LGHNA and CDR2 YNFKEQ. The CDR3 spans 19 residues. CDR3: CASSQRLTSGGDAYNEQFF. In nucleotides, the CDR3 is TGTGCCAGCAGCCAGAGGCTGACTAGCGGGGGGGACGCCTACAATGAGCAGTTCTTC.

The chain uses TRBV7-2 and TRBJ2-3, with a weak D call TRBD2 (6 bases). In germline, CDR1 is SGHTA, CDR2 FQGNSA. V lost 3 bases and J 8 bases, leaving 12 bases between the germline ends. CDR3 length equals 13 residues. CDR3 sequence (DNA): TGTGCCAGCAGCTTCGGAGGGGACGGTACGCAGTATTTT. Encoded protein: CASSFGGDGTQYF.

V usage is TRBV5-4 and J usage is TRBJ2-1; D is undetermined. Trimming left V 4 bases short and J 0 bases short, with 14 bases between. Germline CDR1 and CDR2: SGHNT and YYREEE (reference sequence). There are 16 residues in the CDR3. The CDR3 here is CASSPRAKPSYNEQFF. In DNA, the CDR3 is TGTGCCAGCAGCCCCCGGGCTAAGCCCTCCTACAATGAGCAGTTCTTC.

J is TRBJ2-2 and V is TRBV5-6, with a weak D call TRBD1 (6 bases). The CDR3 totals 15 residues. V dropped 1 base and J dropped 2 bases, with 9 bases sitting between them. Germline loops: CDR1 SGHDT, CDR2 YYEEEE. The CDR3 nucleotides read TGTGCCAGCAGCTTGAGCAGGGGAAACACCGGGGAGCTGTTTTTT. This encodes CASSLSRGNTGELFF.